This entry is about one T cell receptor (beta chain). This clone has only a few counts. Its specific antigen is unknown. Base qualities are not recorded, but no much larger clone differs from it by a single base. Each collaborating institution followed its own protocols to collect whole blood in K2EDTA tubes. For TCRbeta analysis, collaborator samples were shipped as frozen whole blood, as isolated PBMCs, or as DNA extracted from either sample type. This specimen belongs to a study of blood T cell repertoires in COVID-19 (dated by TCRdb to the early 2020s). Turning to the overall study: The collaborator samples originated in the United States, Italy and Spain and spanned the acute and convalescent phases of COVID-19. The material from the prospective study consisted of cDNA or gDNA derived from T cells, B-cell-depleted T cells, or PBMCs. Subjects who had been exposed to COVID-19, were actively infected with it, or had recovered from it provided the deeply sampled blood TCRbeta repertoires that made up the dataset. The repertoires were released in a freely available public database meant as a resource for research on the immune response to SARS-CoV-2. The samples were drawn from two sources: the first 160 participants of the ongoing ImmuneRACE study, and 1,200 or so subjects contributed by 6 global collaborators. A de-identified subject ID, COVID-19 status, age in years and sex were almost always included in the sample metadata. Where available, HLA class I and class II types were taken from metadata supplied by the sample provider and were not determined by assay-based typing.

Unmatched junction bases come to 13, with V trimmed by 6 bases and J by 0 bases. The cysteine opens and the phenylalanine closes a CDR3 of 18 amino acids. The CDR3 DNA has 54 bases and is translated from base 1. Broader findings and caveats from the paper: Clinical and demographic metadata were provided uncurated, with the amount varying by source and participant.

TCRbeta CDR3 regions were amplified from genomic DNA using the immunoSEQ Assay, a bias-controlled multiplex PCR. Under the source paper's analysis protocol: Within the assay, amplification of reference gene primers was used to estimate how many nucleated cells each sample contained. To quantify the absolute abundance of each unique TCRbeta CDR3 rearrangement, sequence reads were collapsed and filtered. For each sample, productive Simpson clonality was calculated as the square root of Simpson's diversity index over productive rearrangements. Imported from immuneACCESS, the table was reduced by TCRdb to in-frame sequences with V and J called. These copies leave out some clones; in studies compared against another copy, an unresolved V gene accounts for under half, and the cause of the remainder is not known. V and J calls plus clone size are reproduced from that table; the DNA served to infer D and trimming. Recorded for this sample are around 250,000 clones; approximately 84% of them occurred a single time. The top ten clonotypes cover around 4% of the sample.

The sequenced sample consisted of peripheral blood. The chain was built from TRBV23-1 and TRBJ2-2, and 7 junction bases match TRBD1. TRBV23-1 is noted as an ORF with a role that remains uncertain. The sequence came from a man over 45 with active or convalescent COVID-19. The DNA reads TGCGCCAGCAGAAGACATAAACAGGGGTTCGCGAACACCGGGGAGCTGTTTTTT. This encodes CASRRHKQGFANTGELFF.